The clone carrying this T cell receptor beta chain has just one count. This record comes from a study of blood T cell repertoires in COVID-19. Trimming left V 2 bases short and J 1 base short, with 16 bases between. Germline V gene data show CDR1 as SGHTS and CDR2 as YDEGEE. This CDR3 comprises 16 residues. Assay used: immunoSEQ multiplex PCR; TCRdb lists only in-frame clones, some missing. The top ten clones hold roughly 7% of a sample with about 230,000 clones, about 80% of them seen once. The origin of this receptor is a woman in her forties or fifties with acute or convalescent COVID-19. Sample: peripheral blood. The rearrangement links TRBV5-8 to TRBJ2-7; tentative D call: TRBD1 (5 bases). The CDR3 DNA is TGTGCCAGCAGCTTCGAAGAGAGACAGATGTCCTACGAGCAGTACTTC. Its protein product is CASSFEERQMSYEQYF.